The rows below give T cell receptor beta chains drawn from one sample of a study of blood T cells in healthy people across ages. TCRdb redid the calling of the 5' RACE reads with MiXCR, one entry per CDR3 protein. Of roughly 830,000 distinct CDR3 sequences in the sample, around 68% were seen once. Sequencing was carried out using blood. These receptor sequences come from a man aged 25-45 years in good health. CDR3s include the opening cysteine and the closing phenylalanine or tryptophan. D genes are given only for firm matches. Part of the rows lack a size; the others show once, few, many or a class for expanded clones.

>TRBJ1-4|.|few|TRBV10-3
CAISLDRPTNEKLFF
TGTGCCATCAGCCTTGACAGACCAACTAATGAAAAACTGTTTTTT
>TRBJ2-7|.|.|TRBV2
CASRRHDSYEQYF
TGTGCCAGCAGGAGACACGATTCCTACGAGCAGTACTTC
>TRBJ2-5|TRBD1|.|TRBV6-5
CASRATGWETQYF
TGTGCCAGCAGGGCGACAGGGTGGGAGACCCAGTACTTC
>TRBJ2-1|TRBD1|.|TRBV9
CASSVRTGSVNEQFF
TGTGCCAGCAGCGTTAGGACAGGGTCCGTCAATGAGCAGTTCTTC
>TRBJ2-3|.|.|TRBV12-3/TRBV12-4
CASSFSEIDTQYF
TGTGCCAGCAGTTTTTCTGAAATAGATACGCAGTATTTT
>TRBJ1-6|.|.|TRBV25-1
CASSDLGGSPLHF
TGTGCCAGCAGTGACCTGGGAGGTTCACCCCTCCACTTT
>TRBJ2-3|TRBD2|.|TRBV7-2
CASSFKLAGGWGDTQYF
TGTGCCAGCAGCTTTAAACTAGCGGGGGGATGGGGAGATACGCAGTATTTT
>TRBJ2-5|.|many|TRBV29-1
CSVEQETQYF
TGCAGCGTTGAACAAGAGACCCAGTACTTC
>TRBJ2-4|.|.|TRBV7-2
CASSLSGGPGEQYF
TGTGCCAGCAGCTTAAGTGGGGGGCCTGGGGAGCAGTACTTC
>TRBJ1-4|.|.|TRBV20-1
CSARDWQGDEKLFF
TGCAGTGCTAGAGATTGGCAGGGAGATGAAAAACTGTTTTTT
>TRBJ1-1|.|.|TRBV29-1
CSVLGRLNTEAFF
TGCAGCGTCCTCGGTCGGCTGAACACTGAAGCTTTCTTT
>TRBJ2-1|.|.|TRBV28
CASSRGGASDNEQFF
TGTGCCAGCAGCCGTGGAGGAGCGTCGGACAATGAGCAGTTCTTC
>TRBJ2-1|TRBD2|.|TRBV12-3/TRBV12-4
CASSPIQRGIGNEQFF
TGTGCCAGCAGCCCAATTCAGCGGGGTATAGGGAATGAGCAGTTCTTC
>TRBJ2-1|TRBD2|.|TRBV2
CASRETSGGNNEQFF
TGTGCCAGCAGGGAGACTAGCGGGGGAAACAATGAGCAGTTCTTC